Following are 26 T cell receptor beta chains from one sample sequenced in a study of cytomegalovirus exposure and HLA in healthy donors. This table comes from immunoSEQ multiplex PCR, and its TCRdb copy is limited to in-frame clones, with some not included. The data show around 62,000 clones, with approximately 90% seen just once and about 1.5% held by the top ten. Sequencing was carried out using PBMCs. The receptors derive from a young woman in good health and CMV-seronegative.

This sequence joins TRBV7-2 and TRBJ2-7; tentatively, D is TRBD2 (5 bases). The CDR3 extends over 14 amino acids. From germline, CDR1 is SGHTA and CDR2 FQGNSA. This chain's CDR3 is CASRPQRSSYEQYF. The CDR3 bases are TGTGCTTCTAGACCACAGCGGAGCTCCTACGAGCAGTACTTC.

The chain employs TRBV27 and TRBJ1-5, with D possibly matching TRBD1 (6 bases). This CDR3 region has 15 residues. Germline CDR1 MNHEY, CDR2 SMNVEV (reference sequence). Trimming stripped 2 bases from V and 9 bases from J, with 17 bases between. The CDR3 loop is CASSLEAGAMGPQHF. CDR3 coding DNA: TGTGCCAGCAGTTTAGAAGCAGGGGCCATGGGGCCCCAGCATTTT.

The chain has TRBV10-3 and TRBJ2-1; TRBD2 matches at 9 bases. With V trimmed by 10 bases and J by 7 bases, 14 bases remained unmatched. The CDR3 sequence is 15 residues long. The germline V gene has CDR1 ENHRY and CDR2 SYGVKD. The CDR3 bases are TGTGCCACCACCATGGCGGGGGGGACAAAAAATGAGCAGTTCTTC. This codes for CATTMAGGTKNEQFF.

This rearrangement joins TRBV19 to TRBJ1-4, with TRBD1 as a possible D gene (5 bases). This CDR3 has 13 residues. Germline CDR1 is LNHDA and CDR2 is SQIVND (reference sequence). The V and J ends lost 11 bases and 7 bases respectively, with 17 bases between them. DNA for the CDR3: TGTGCCGTCGGGGGGGGTCGTGGTGAAAAACTGTTTTTT. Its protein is CAVGGGRGEKLFF.

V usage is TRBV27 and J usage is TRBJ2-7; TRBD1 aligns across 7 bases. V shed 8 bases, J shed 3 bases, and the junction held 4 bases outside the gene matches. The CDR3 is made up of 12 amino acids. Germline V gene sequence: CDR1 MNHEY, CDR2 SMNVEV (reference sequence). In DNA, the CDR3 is TGTGCCAGCCTCGGACAGGACTACGAGCAGTACTTC. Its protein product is CASLGQDYEQYF.

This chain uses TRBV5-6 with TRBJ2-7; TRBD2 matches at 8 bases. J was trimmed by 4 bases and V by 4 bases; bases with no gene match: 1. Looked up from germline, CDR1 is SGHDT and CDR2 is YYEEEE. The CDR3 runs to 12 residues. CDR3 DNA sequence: TGTGCCAGCAGCCGGGGGGGATACGAGCAGTACTTC. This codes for CASSRGGYEQYF.

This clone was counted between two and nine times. The CDR3 here is CASSSDGGEQYF. CDR3 bases: TGTGCCAGCAGCTCGGACGGAGGCGAGCAGTACTTC. The chain joins TRBV7-9 to TRBJ2-7; D is perhaps TRBD2 (5 bases). From germline, CDR1 is SEHNR and CDR2 FQNEAQ (reference sequence). The CDR3 sequence is 12 residues long. Trimming removed 4 bases at V and 6 bases at J, with 10 bases between.

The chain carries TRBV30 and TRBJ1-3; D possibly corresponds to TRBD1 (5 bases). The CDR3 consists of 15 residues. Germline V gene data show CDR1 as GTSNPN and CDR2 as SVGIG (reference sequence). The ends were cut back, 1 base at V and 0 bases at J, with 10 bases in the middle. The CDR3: CAWSDRGLSGNTIYF. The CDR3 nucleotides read TGTGCCTGGAGTGATAGGGGCCTCTCTGGAAACACCATATATTTT.

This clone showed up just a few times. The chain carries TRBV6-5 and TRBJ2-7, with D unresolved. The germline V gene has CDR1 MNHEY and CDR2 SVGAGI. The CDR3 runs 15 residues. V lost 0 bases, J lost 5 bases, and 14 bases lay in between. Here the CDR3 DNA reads TGTGCCAGCAGTTACTCTACGGCCGGGTTGAACGAGCAGTACTTC. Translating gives CASSYSTAGLNEQYF.

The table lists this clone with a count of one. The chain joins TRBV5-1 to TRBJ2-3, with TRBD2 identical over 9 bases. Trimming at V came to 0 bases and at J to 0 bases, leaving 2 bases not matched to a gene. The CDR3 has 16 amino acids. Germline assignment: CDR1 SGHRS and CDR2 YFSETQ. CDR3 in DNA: TGCGCCAGCAGCTTGGTAGCGGGGGAAAGCACAGATACGCAGTATTTT. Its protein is CASSLVAGESTDTQYF. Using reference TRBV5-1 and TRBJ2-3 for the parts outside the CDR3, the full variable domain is KAGVTQTPRYLIKTRGQQVTLSCSPISGHRSVSWYQQTPGQGLQFLFEYFSETQRNKGNFPGRFSGRQFSNSRSEMNVSTLELGDSALYLCASSLVAGESTDTQYFGPGTRLTVL.

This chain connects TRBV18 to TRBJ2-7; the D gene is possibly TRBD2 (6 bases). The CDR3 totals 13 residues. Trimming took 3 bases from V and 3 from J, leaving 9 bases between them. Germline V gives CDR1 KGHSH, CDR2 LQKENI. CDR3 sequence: CASSPGTFYEQYF. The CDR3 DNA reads TGTGCCAGCTCACCGGGGACTTTCTACGAGCAGTACTTC.

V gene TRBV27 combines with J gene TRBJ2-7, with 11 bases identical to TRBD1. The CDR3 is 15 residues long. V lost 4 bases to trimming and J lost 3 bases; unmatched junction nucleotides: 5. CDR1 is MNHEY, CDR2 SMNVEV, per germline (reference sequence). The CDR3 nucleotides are TGTGCCAGCAGTTGGGGGGGGACAGGGGGCTACGAGCAGTACTTC. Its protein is CASSWGGTGGYEQYF.

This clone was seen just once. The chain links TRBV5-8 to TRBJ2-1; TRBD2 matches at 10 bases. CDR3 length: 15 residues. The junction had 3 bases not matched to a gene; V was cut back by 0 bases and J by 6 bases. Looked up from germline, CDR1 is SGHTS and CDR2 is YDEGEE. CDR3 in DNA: TGTGCCAGCAGCTTGGCGGGACTAGCGATCAATGAGCAGTTCTTC. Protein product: CASSLAGLAINEQFF.

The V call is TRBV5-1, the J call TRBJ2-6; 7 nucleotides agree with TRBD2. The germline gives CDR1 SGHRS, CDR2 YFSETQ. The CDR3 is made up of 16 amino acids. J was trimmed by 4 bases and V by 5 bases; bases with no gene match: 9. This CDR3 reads CASSKTGTTGANVLTF. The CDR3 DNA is TGCGCCAGCAGTAAGACGGGGACTACCGGGGCCAACGTCCTGACTTTC. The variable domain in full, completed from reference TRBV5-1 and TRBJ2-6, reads KAGVTQTPRYLIKTRGQQVTLSCSPISGHRSVSWYQQTPGQGLQFLFEYFSETQRNKGNFPGRFSGRQFSNSRSEMNVSTLELGDSALYLCASSKTGTTGANVLTFGAGSRLTVL.

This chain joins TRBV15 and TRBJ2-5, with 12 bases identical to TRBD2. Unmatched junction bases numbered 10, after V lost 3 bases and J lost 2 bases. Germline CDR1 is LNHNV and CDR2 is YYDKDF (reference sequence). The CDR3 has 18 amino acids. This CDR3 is CATSRAGGLAGSQETQYF. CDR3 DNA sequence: TGTGCCACCAGCAGGGCAGGGGGACTAGCGGGTTCGCAAGAGACCCAGTACTTC. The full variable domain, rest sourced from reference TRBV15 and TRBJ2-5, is DAMVIQNPRYQVTQFGKPVTLSCSQTLNHNVMYWYQQKSSQAPKLLFHYYDKDFNNEADTPDNFQSRRPNTSFCFLDIRSPGLGDTAMYLCATSRAGGLAGSQETQYFGPGTRLLVL.

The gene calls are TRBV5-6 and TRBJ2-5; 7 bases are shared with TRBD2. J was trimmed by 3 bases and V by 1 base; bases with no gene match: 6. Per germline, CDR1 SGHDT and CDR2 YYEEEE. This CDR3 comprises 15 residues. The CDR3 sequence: CASSLFWGGEETQYF. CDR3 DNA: TGTGCCAGCAGCTTGTTCTGGGGAGGGGAAGAGACCCAGTACTTC.

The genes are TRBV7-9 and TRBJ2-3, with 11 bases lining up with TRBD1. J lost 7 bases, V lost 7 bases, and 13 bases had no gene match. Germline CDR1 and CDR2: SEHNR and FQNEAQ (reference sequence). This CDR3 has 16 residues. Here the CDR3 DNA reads TGTGCCAGCATAAGAGGACGGACAGGGGGCGTGAATACGCAGTATTTT. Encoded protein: CASIRGRTGGVNTQYF.

The CDR3 DNA reads TGTGCCAGCAGTTTACTACAGGCTGAAGCTTTCTTT. Its protein is CASSLLQAEAFF. The genes are TRBV28 and TRBJ1-1; D is perhaps TRBD1 (5 bases). V was clipped by 2 bases and J by 6 bases, with 7 bases between them. The CDR3 consists of 12 residues. Germline V CDR1 and CDR2: MDHEN, SYDVKM.

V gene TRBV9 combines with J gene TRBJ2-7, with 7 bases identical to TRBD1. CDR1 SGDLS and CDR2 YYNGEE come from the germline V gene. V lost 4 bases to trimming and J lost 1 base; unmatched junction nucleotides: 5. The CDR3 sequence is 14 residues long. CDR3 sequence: CASSRQGPSYEQYF. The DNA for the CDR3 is TGTGCCAGCAGCCGACAGGGACCTTCCTACGAGCAGTACTTC.

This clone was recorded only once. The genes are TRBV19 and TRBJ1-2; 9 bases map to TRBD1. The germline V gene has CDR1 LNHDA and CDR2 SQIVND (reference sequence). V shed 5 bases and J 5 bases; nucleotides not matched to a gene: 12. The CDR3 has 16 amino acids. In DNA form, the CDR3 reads TGTGCCAGTAGTCCGTGGAGACAGGGGGTGAGGTATGGCTACACCTTC. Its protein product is CASSPWRQGVRYGYTF.

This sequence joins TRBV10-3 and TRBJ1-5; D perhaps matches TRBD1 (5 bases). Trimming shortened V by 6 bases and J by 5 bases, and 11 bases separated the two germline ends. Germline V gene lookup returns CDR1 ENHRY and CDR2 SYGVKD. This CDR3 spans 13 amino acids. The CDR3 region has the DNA TGTGCCATCAGCGTCGAAGGGGATCAGCCCCAGCATTTT. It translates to CAISVEGDQPQHF.

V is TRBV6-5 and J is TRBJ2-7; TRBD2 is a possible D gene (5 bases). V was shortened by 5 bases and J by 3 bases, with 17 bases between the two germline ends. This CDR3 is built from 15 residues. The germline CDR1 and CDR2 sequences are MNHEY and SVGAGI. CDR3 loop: CASSLPRTRVYEQYF. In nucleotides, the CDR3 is TGTGCCAGCAGTCTTCCCCGGACGCGGGTCTACGAGCAGTACTTC.

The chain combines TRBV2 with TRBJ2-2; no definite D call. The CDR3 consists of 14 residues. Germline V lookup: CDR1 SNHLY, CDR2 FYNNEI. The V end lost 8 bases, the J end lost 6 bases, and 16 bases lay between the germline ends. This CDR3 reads CASGKVVSPGELFF. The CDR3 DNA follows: TGTGCCAGCGGTAAAGTGGTGAGCCCCGGGGAGCTGTTTTTT.

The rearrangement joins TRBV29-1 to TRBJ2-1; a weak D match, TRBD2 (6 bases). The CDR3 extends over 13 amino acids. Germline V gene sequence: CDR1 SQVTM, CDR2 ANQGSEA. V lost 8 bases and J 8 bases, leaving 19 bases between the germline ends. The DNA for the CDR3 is TGCAGCCCTGTGTCAGGTCCGGGAGATGAGCAGTTCTTC. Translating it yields CSPVSGPGDEQFF.

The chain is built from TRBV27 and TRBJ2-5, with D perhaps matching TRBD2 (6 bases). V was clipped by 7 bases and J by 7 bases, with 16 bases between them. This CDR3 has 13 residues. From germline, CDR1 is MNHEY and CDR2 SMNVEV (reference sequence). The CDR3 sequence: CASTPSVGGTQYF. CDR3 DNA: TGTGCCAGCACCCCTTCCGTGGGGGGGACCCAGTACTTC.

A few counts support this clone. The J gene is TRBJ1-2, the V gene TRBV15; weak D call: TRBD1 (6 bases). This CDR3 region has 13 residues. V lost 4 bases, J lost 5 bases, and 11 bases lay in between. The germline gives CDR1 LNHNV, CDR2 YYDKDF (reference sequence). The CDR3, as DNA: TGTGCCACCAGCACGTTACAGGGATATGGCTACACCTTC. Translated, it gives CATSTLQGYGYTF.